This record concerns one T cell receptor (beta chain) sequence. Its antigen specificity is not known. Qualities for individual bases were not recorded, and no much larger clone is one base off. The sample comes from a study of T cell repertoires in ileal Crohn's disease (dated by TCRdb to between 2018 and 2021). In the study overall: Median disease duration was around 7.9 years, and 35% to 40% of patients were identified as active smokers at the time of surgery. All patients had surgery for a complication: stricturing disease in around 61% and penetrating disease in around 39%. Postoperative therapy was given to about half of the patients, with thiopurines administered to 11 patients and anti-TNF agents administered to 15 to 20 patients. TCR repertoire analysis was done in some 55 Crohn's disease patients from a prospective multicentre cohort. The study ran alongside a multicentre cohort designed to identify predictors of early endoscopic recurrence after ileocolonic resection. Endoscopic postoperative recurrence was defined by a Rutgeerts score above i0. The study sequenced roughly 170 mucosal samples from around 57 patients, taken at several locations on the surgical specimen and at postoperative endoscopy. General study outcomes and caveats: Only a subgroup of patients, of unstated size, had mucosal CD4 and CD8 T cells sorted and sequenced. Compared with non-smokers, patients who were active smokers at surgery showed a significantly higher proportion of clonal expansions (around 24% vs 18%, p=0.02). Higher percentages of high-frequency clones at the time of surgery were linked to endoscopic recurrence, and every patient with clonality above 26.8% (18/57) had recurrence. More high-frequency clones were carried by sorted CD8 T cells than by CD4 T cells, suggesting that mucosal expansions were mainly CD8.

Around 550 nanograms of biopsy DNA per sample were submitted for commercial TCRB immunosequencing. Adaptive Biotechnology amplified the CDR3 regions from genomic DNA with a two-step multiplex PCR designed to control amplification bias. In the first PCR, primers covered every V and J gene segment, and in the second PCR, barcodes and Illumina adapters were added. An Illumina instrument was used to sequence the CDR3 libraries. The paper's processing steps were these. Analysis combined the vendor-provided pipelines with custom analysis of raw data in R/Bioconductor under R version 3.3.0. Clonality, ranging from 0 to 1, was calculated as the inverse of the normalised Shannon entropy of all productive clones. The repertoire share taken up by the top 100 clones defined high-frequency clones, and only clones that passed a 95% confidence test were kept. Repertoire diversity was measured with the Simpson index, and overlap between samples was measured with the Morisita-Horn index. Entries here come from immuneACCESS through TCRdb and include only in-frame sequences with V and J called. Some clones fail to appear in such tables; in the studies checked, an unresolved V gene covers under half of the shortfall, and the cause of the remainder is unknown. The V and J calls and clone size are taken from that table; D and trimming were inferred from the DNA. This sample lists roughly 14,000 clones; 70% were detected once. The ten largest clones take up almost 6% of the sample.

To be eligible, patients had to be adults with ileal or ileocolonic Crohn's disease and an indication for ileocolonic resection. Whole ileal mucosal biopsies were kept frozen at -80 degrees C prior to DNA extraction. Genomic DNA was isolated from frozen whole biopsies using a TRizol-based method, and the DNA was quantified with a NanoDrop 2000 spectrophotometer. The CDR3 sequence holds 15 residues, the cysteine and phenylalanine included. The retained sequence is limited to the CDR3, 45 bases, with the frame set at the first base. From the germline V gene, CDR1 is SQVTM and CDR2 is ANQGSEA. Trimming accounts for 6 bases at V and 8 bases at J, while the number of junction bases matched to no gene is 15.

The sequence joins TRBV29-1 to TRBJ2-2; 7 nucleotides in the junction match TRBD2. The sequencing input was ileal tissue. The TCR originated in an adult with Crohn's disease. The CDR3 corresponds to CSVGEGGSAPGELFF. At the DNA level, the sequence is TGCAGCGTGGGGGAGGGAGGGAGTGCACCGGGGGAGCTGTTTTTT.